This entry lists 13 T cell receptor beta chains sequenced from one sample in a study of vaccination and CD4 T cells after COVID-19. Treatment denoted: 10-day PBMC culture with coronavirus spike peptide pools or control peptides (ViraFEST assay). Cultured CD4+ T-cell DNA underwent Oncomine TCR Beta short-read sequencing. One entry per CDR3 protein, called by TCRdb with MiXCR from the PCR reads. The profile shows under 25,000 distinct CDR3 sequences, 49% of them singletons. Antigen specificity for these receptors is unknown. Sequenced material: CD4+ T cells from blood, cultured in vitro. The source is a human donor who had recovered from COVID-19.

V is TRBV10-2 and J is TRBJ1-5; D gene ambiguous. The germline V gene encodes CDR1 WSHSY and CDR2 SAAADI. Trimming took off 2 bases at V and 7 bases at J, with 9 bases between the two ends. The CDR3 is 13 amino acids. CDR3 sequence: CASSEVQHQPQHF. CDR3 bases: TGCGCCAGCAGTGAGGTACAGCACCAGCCCCAGCATTTT.

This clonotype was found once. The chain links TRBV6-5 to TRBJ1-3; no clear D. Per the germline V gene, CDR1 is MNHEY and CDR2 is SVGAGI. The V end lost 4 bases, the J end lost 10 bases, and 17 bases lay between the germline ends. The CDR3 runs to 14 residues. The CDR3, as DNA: TGTGCCAGCAGTTCGTCAGCCCTTGGATGGACCATATATTTT. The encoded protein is CASSSSALGWTIYF.

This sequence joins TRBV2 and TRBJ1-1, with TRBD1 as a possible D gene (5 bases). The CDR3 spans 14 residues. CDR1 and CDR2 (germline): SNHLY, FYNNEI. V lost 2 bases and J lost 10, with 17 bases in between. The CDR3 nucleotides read TGTGCCAGCAGTGAACCGGTGGTTTGGGGGGGAGCTTTCTTT. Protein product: CASSEPVVWGGAFF.

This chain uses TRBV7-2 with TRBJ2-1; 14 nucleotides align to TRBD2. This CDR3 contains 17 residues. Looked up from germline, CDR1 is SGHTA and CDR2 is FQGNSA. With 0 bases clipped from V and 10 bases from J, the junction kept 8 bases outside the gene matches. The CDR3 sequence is CASSLAGTSGRTGEQFF. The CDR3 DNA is TGTGCCAGCAGCTTAGCGGGGACTAGCGGGAGAACAGGCGAGCAGTTCTTC.

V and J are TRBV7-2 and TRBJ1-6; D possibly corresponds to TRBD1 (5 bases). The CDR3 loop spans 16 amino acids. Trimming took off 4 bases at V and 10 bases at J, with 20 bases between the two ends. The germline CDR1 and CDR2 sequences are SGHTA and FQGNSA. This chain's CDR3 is CASSSKDNGGWSPLHF. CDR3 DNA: TGTGCCAGCAGCTCGAAGGACAACGGCGGGTGGTCACCCCTCCACTTT.

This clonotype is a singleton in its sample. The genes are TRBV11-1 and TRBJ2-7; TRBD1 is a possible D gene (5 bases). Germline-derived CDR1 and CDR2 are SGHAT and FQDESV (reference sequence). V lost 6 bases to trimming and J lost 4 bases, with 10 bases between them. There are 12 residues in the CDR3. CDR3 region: CASSTRGYEQYF. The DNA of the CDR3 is TGTGCCAGCAGTACAAGGGGTTACGAGCAGTACTTC.

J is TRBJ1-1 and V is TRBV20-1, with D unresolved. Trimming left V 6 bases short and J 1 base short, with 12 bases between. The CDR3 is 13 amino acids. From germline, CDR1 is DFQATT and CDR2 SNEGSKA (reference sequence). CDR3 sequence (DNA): TGCAGTGCAGCTACAGACCAGAACACTGAAGCTTTCTTT. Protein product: CSAATDQNTEAFF.

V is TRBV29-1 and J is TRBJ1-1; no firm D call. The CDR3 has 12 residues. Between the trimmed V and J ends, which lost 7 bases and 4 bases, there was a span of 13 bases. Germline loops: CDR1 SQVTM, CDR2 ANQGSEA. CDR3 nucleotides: TGCAGCGCAAAGGGAGGTATCACTGAAGCTTTCTTT. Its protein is CSAKGGITEAFF.

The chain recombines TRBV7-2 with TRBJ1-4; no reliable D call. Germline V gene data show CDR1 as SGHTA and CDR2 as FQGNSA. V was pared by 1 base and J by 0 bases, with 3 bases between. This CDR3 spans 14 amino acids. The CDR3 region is CASSLGATNEKLFF. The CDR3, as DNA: TGTGCCAGCAGCTTAGGTGCAACTAATGAAAAACTGTTTTTT.

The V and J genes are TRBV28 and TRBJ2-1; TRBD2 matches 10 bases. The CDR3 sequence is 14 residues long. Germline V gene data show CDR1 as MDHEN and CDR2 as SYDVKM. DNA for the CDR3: TGTGCTACCGCAGCGGGAGGGTCCTACAATGAGCAGTTCTTC. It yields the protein CATAAGGSYNEQFF.

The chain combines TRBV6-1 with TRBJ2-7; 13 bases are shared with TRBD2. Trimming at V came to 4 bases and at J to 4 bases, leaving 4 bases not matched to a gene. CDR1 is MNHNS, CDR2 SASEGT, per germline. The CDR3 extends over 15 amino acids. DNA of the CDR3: TGTGCCAGCAGTGTGGGGACTAGCGGGGAGTACGAGCAGTACTTC. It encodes CASSVGTSGEYEQYF.

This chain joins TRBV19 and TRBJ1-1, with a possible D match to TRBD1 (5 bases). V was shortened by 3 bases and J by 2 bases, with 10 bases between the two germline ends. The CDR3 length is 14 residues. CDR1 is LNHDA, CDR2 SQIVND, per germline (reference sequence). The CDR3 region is CASSMGRSNTEAFF. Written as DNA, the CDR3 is TGTGCCAGTAGTATGGGACGCTCCAACACTGAAGCTTTCTTT.

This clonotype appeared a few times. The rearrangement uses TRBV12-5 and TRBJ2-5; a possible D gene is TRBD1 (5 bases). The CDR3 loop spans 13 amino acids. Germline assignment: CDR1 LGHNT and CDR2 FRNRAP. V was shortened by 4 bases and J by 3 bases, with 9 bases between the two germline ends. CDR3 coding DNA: TGTGCTAGTGGTTCCCGGACAAAAGAGACCCAGTACTTC. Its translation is CASGSRTKETQYF.